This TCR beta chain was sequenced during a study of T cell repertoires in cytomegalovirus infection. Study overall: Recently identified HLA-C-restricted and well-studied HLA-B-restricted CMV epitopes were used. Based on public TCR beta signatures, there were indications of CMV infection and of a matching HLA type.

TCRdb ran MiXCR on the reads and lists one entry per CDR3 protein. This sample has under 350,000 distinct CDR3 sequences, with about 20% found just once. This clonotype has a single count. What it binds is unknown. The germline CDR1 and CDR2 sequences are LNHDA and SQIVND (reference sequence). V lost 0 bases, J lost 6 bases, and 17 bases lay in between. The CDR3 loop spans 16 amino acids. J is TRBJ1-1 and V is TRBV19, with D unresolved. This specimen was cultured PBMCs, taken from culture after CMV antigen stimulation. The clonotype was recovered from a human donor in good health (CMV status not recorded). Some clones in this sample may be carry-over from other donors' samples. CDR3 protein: CASSIDRKGGFSEAFF. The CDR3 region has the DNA TGTGCCAGTAGTATAGACCGAAAGGGTGGTTTCTCTGAAGCTTTCTTT.